Described below is a single T cell receptor beta chain sequence and its context. The specificity of this receptor is unknown. No clone much larger than this one lies a single base away; base qualities are absent. The sample is drawn from a study of blood T cell repertoires in COVID-19 (dated by TCRdb to 2018 to 2020). Looking at the study overall: Collaborator samples came from the United States, Italy and Spain and covered acute and convalescent phases of COVID-19. The material from the prospective study consisted of cDNA or gDNA derived from T cells, B-cell-depleted T cells, or PBMCs. Deeply sampled blood TCRbeta repertoires from subjects exposed to, actively infected with, or recovered from COVID-19 were included in the dataset. The repertoires were released in a freely available public database meant as a resource for research on the immune response to SARS-CoV-2. Samples came from the ongoing ImmuneRACE study (first 160 participants) plus 1,254 subjects from 6 global collaborators. The sample metadata nearly always contained a de-identified subject ID, COVID-19 status, age in years and sex. HLA class I and class II types, where available, came from metadata supplied by the sample provider rather than from assay-based typing. Findings and caveats that apply to the study as a whole: The quantity of clinical and demographic metadata differed by source and by participant and was supplied without curation.

TCRbeta CDR3 regions were amplified from genomic DNA using the immunoSEQ Assay, a bias-controlled multiplex PCR. The paper's processing steps were these. The number of nucleated cells in each sample was estimated from the amplification of reference gene primers within the assay. To quantify the absolute abundance of each unique TCRbeta CDR3 rearrangement, sequence reads were collapsed and filtered. For each sample, productive Simpson clonality was calculated by taking the square root of Simpson's diversity index across productive rearrangements. The table comes from immuneACCESS by way of TCRdb, which keeps in-frame sequences with V and J called. Part of the clones is missing from these tables; in studies checked, under half for an unresolved V gene and the rest for unknown reasons. V, J and clone size derive from that table, while D and trimming were established from the DNA sequence. The sample has tens of thousands of clones on record, approximately 83% of them singletons. Together, the top ten hold almost 1.5% of the sample.

Each collaborating institution followed its own protocols to collect whole blood in K2EDTA tubes. For TCRbeta analysis, collaborators shipped samples in one of three forms: frozen whole blood, isolated PBMCs, or DNA extracted from either of those sample types. The junction shows trimming of 3 bases on V and 0 bases on J, plus 8 bases between the germline ends. The CDR1 and CDR2 encoded by the germline V gene are SGHVS and FQNEAQ. The CDR3 spans 14 residues, from the cysteine through the phenylalanine. Of all the DNA, just the CDR3 is kept, 42 bases in frame from base 1. Here the chain combines TRBV7-8 and TRBJ1-2; TRBD1 could be the D gene, as 6 bases match. This clonotype was sampled from a woman aged 55 to 70 with acute or convalescent COVID-19. Sequenced: peripheral blood. The CDR3 reads CASSLDRANYGYTF. The DNA reads TGTGCCAGCAGCTTGGACAGAGCTAACTATGGCTACACCTTC.